These 27 T cell receptor beta chains were all obtained from the same sample, sequenced in a study of siplizumab effects on memory and regulatory T cells. Assay used: immunoSEQ multiplex PCR; TCRdb lists only in-frame clones, some missing. The table lists roughly 56,000 clones, approximately 95% of them singletons. Input material: CD8+ T cells sorted from blood. These receptors were obtained from a human donor in good health.

The V and J genes are TRBV19 and TRBJ2-7; D not resolved. Trimming stripped 3 bases from V and 3 bases from J, with 15 bases between. The CDR3 loop spans 15 amino acids. The germline gives CDR1 LNHDA, CDR2 SQIVND (reference sequence). Here the CDR3 DNA reads TGTGCCAGTAGTATGCTGGGGATGCCCGACTACGAGCAGTACTTC. Its protein product is CASSMLGMPDYEQYF.

This sequence joins TRBV9 and TRBJ2-7, with 9 bases fitting TRBD2. The CDR3 has 16 residues. CDR1 SGDLS and CDR2 YYNGEE come from the germline V gene. V lost 0 bases, J lost 0 bases, and 4 bases stayed unmatched. CDR3 sequence reads: CASSVGASGTSYEQYF. The CDR3 nucleotides read TGTGCCAGCAGCGTAGGGGCTAGCGGGACCTCCTACGAGCAGTACTTC.

V gene TRBV9 combines with J gene TRBJ1-3; 7 bases match TRBD1. Germline V gene data show CDR1 as SGDLS and CDR2 as YYNGEE. Trimming at V came to 0 bases and at J to 2 bases, leaving 2 bases not matched to a gene. This CDR3 is 15 amino acids long. DNA of the CDR3: TGTGCCAGCAGCGTAGACCAGGGGGCTGGAAACACCATATATTTT. The encoded protein is CASSVDQGAGNTIYF.

V and J are TRBV7-3 and TRBJ2-5; 13 bases fit TRBD2. V lost 1 base to trimming and J lost 0 bases; unmatched junction nucleotides: 8. Germline values: CDR1 SGHTA, CDR2 FQGTGA. The CDR3 spans 19 residues. CDR3 protein: CASSLNGLAGAAHQETQYF. The CDR3 DNA sequence: TGTGCCAGCAGCTTAAACGGACTAGCGGGAGCCGCACACCAAGAGACCCAGTACTTC.

The J gene is TRBJ1-5, the V gene TRBV6-5; no definite D call. The CDR3 is made up of 14 amino acids. V gave up 5 bases and J gave up 7 bases, with 15 bases separating them. The germline CDR1 and CDR2 sequences are MNHEY and SVGAGI. The CDR3 nucleotides read TGTGCCAGCAGTAAAATTGAGGAAATACAGCCCCAGCATTTT. Protein sequence: CASSKIEEIQPQHF.

The CDR3 here is CASSPRGLAGAGETQYF. The CDR3 DNA sequence: TGTGCCAGCAGTCCACGGGGACTAGCGGGAGCAGGAGAGACCCAGTACTTC. The genes are TRBV27 and TRBJ2-5, with 14 positions matching TRBD2. The CDR3 runs to 17 residues. The V gene's germline CDR1 is MNHEY and CDR2 SMNVEV (reference sequence). The ends lost 5 bases at V and 4 bases at J; junction bases unmatched: 9.

The chain has TRBV4-2 and TRBJ1-2, with no clear D. The CDR3 runs 15 residues. The V end lost 0 bases, the J end lost 8 bases, and 16 bases lay between the germline ends. Germline CDR1 and CDR2: LGHNA and YNFKEQ. This CDR3 is CASSQDWGGPRGYTF. The CDR3 bases are TGTGCCAGCAGCCAAGATTGGGGAGGACCTCGCGGCTACACCTTC.

This clone was counted a single time. The CDR3 DNA reads as TGTGCCAGCAGCGTAGAGGGAGGGGTGAACACCGGGGAGCTGTTTTTT. It codes for CASSVEGGVNTGELFF. The chain recombines TRBV9 with TRBJ2-2; 7 bases map to TRBD2. This CDR3 spans 16 amino acids. Germline values: CDR1 SGDLS, CDR2 YYNGEE. V lost 0 bases and J lost 1; bases outside the gene matches: 3. The whole variable domain, remainder taken from reference TRBV9 and TRBJ2-2, is DSGVTQTPKHLITATGQRVTLRCSPRSGDLSVYWYQQSLDQGLQFLIQYYNGEERAKGNILERFSAQQFPDLHSELNLSSLELGDSALYFCASSVEGGVNTGELFFGEGSRLTVL.

The chain links TRBV6-5 to TRBJ2-1; a possible D gene is TRBD1 (5 bases). The ends were cut back, 6 bases at V and 5 bases at J, with 17 bases in the middle. The CDR3 has 15 residues. Germline V lookup: CDR1 MNHEY, CDR2 SVGAGI. CDR3 loop: CASRYSDSYHNEQFF. CDR3 bases: TGTGCCAGCAGATACAGCGACAGCTATCACAATGAGCAGTTCTTC.

This chain uses TRBV27 with TRBJ1-4; D gene ambiguous. Germline CDR1 MNHEY, CDR2 SMNVEV (reference sequence). Deletions cut 0 bases from V and 8 bases from J, with 10 bases between. The CDR3 totals 14 residues. The CDR3 DNA follows: TGTGCCAGCAGTTTATCAGGGTTGGGGGAAAAACTGTTTTTT. This translates into CASSLSGLGEKLFF.

This clone has only a few counts. This chain joins TRBV7-8 and TRBJ1-5, with a possible D match to TRBD1 (5 bases). The V and J ends lost 2 bases and 3 bases respectively, with 11 bases between them. In germline, CDR1 is SGHVS, CDR2 FQNEAQ. The CDR3 contains 15 residues. The CDR3: CASSLSTGYNQPQHF. The CDR3 bases are TGTGCCAGCAGCTTATCCACAGGTTACAATCAGCCCCAGCATTTT. The complete variable domain, with remaining parts taken from reference TRBV7-8 and TRBJ1-5, reads GAGVSQSPRYKVAKRGQDVALRCDPISGHVSLFWYQQALGQGPEFLTYFQNEAQLDKSGLPSDRFFAERPEGSVSTLKIQRTQQEDSAVYLCASSLSTGYNQPQHFGDGTRLSIL.

The rearrangement joins TRBV6-1 to TRBJ2-1, with D hard to call. This CDR3 is built from 12 residues. Trimming removed 6 bases at V and 4 bases at J, with 7 bases between. CDR1 and CDR2 from the germline V gene are MNHNS and SASEGT. The CDR3 is CASSEAYNEQFF. In nucleotides, the CDR3 is TGTGCCAGCAGCGAGGCGTACAATGAGCAGTTCTTC.

The rearrangement links TRBV7-9 to TRBJ2-7; D unresolved. Germline V gives CDR1 SEHNR, CDR2 FQNEAQ (reference sequence). With 4 bases removed from V and 3 bases from J, the gap between germline ends came to 4 bases. This CDR3 spans 11 amino acids. The CDR3, as DNA: TGTGCCAGCAGCTCTGACTACGAGCAGTACTTC. It codes for CASSSDYEQYF. Complete variable domain (other parts from reference TRBV7-9 and TRBJ2-7): DTGVSQNPRHKITKRGQNVTFRCDPISEHNRLYWYRQTLGQGPEFLTYFQNEAQLEKSRLLSDRFSAERPKGSFSTLEIQRTEQGDSAMYLCASSSDYEQYFGPGTRLTVT.

The chain has TRBV6-5 and TRBJ2-7; 12 nucleotides align to TRBD1. V shed 7 bases and J 5 bases; nucleotides not matched to a gene: 3. The CDR3 runs to 13 residues. Germline CDR1 reads MNHEY; CDR2 reads SVGAGI. CDR3 nucleotide sequence: TGTGCCAGCATGGGACAGGGGGCCCACGAGCAGTACTTC. It encodes CASMGQGAHEQYF.

The chain combines TRBV14 with TRBJ1-1; D unresolved. CDR1 is SGHDN, CDR2 FVKESK, per germline. V lost 4 bases and J 4 bases, leaving 4 bases between the germline ends. There are 11 residues in the CDR3. This CDR3 reads CASSLVTEAFF. CDR3 DNA sequence: TGTGCCAGCAGCCTAGTCACTGAAGCTTTCTTT.

The genes are TRBV11-3 and TRBJ2-5; 8 bases are a match to TRBD2. Germline V gene sequence: CDR1 SGHNT, CDR2 YENEEA. V dropped 5 bases and J dropped 5; count of bases not matched to a gene: 19. The CDR3 extends over 18 amino acids. For the CDR3, the DNA is TGTGCCAGCAGCCCCGGCTCGTTGACGGGAGGGCCCGAGGAGACCCAGTACTTC. Its protein product is CASSPGSLTGGPEETQYF.

CDR3 DNA: TGTGCCAGCAGTTACTCGCGGTCTCTTACTAATGAAAAACTGTTTTTT. Protein: CASSYSRSLTNEKLFF. V and J are TRBV6-5 and TRBJ1-4; no clear D gene. From germline, CDR1 is MNHEY and CDR2 SVGAGI. The V gene lost 0 bases and the J gene lost 2 bases, with 10 bases spanning the gap. The CDR3 runs 16 residues.

The chain joins TRBV6-1 to TRBJ2-4; D is unresolved. CDR1 is MNHNS and CDR2 is SASEGT in the germline V gene. The V and J ends lost 3 bases and 0 bases respectively, with 6 bases between them. The CDR3 loop spans 14 amino acids. In DNA form, the CDR3 reads TGTGCCAGCAGTGATGAGCTAGCCAAAAACATTCAGTACTTC. It translates to CASSDELAKNIQYF.

V and J are TRBV11-3 and TRBJ2-7; TRBD1 agrees at 8 bases. Germline V CDR1 and CDR2: SGHNT, YENEEA. This CDR3 contains 14 residues. The J segment lost 2 bases and the V segment lost 4 bases, leaving 4 bases of the junction unmatched. CDR3 nucleotide sequence: TGTGCCAGCAGCTACGGACAGGGCACCTACGAGCAGTACTTC. Protein product: CASSYGQGTYEQYF.

V gene TRBV2 combines with J gene TRBJ2-1, with 9 bases identical to TRBD2. The V gene's germline CDR1 is SNHLY and CDR2 FYNNEI. This CDR3 is built from 15 residues. V was clipped by 6 bases and J by 0 bases; unmatched bases: 3. The DNA of the CDR3 is TGTGCCAGCAGGCTAGCGGGAAGCTCCTACAATGAGCAGTTCTTC. Protein product: CASRLAGSSYNEQFF.

CDR3: CASSPYAYSNYGYTF. The CDR3, as DNA: TGTGCCAGCAGTCCATACGCGTATTCTAACTATGGCTACACCTTC. The J gene is TRBJ1-2, the V gene TRBV2; D unresolved. The V gene lost 5 bases and the J gene lost 0 bases, with 13 bases spanning the gap. The germline CDR1 and CDR2 sequences are SNHLY and FYNNEI. The CDR3 length is 15 residues.

This chain joins TRBV7-8 and TRBJ2-7, with 8 nucleotides matching TRBD2. Germline CDR1 SGHVS, CDR2 FQNEAQ. V shed 5 bases and J 5 bases; nucleotides not matched to a gene: 11. The CDR3 contains 15 residues. The CDR3: CASSASGSDTHEQYF. The CDR3 DNA sequence: TGTGCCAGCAGCGCCAGCGGGAGTGATACCCACGAGCAGTACTTC.

The rearrangement joins TRBV9 to TRBJ2-1; 7 nucleotides match TRBD2. CDR3 length: 16 residues. Germline trimming cut 3 bases from V and 5 bases from J; bases unmatched to any gene: 11. Germline loops: CDR1 SGDLS, CDR2 YYNGEE. As DNA, the CDR3 is TGTGCCAGCAGCGCCATAGGCGGGAGCGACCACAATGAGCAGTTCTTC. Translating gives CASSAIGGSDHNEQFF.

The chain is built from TRBV7-9 and TRBJ2-1, with TRBD2 matching over 10 bases. Germline trimming cut 4 bases from V and 4 bases from J; bases unmatched to any gene: 7. There are 16 residues in the CDR3. Germline values: CDR1 SEHNR, CDR2 FQNEAQ (reference sequence). This CDR3 reads CASSSTTSGKYNEQFF. For the CDR3, the DNA is TGTGCCAGCAGCTCGACAACTAGCGGGAAGTACAATGAGCAGTTCTTC.

In nucleotides, the CDR3 is TGTGCCAGTAGTACCCAAGGACTGAACTCTGGGGCCAACGTCCTGACTTTC. Residues: CASSTQGLNSGANVLTF. The genes are TRBV19 and TRBJ2-6, with D possibly being TRBD2 (5 bases). Germline CDR1 and CDR2: LNHDA and SQIVND (reference sequence). The CDR3 is 17 amino acids. Between the trimmed V and J ends, which lost 4 bases and 0 bases, there was a span of 13 bases.

This clone was recorded once. The CDR3 DNA is TGTGCCAGCAGCGGGGGGGTCGGACAGCACTATGGCTACACCTTC. This encodes CASSGGVGQHYGYTF. The chain carries TRBV9 and TRBJ1-2; possibly TRBD1 for D (6 bases). In germline, CDR1 is SGDLS, CDR2 YYNGEE. V shed 3 bases and J shed 3 bases, with 15 bases lying between them. The CDR3 loop spans 15 amino acids.

This sequence joins TRBV5-6 and TRBJ1-1, with D unclear. Germline V gives CDR1 SGHDT, CDR2 YYEEEE. V lost 0 bases to trimming and J lost 6 bases, with 9 bases between them. This CDR3 comprises 13 residues. For the CDR3, the DNA is TGTGCCAGCAGCTTGGAGGGAGTACCTGAAGCTTTCTTT. Protein sequence: CASSLEGVPEAFF.